This TCR beta chain was captured in a study of blood T cell repertoires in COVID-19 (TCRdb year 2020). Notes on the research overall: Samples covering the acute and convalescent phases of COVID-19 were provided by collaborators in the United States, Italy and Spain. A de-identified subject ID, COVID-19 status, age in years and sex were almost always included in the sample metadata. Samples came from the ongoing ImmuneRACE study (first 160 participants) plus 1,254 subjects from 6 global collaborators. Where available, HLA class I and class II types were obtained from metadata supplied by the sample provider rather than from assay-based typing. The prospective study material was composed of cDNA or gDNA derived from T cells, B-cell-depleted T cells, or PBMCs. The dataset comprised deeply sampled blood TCRbeta repertoires from subjects exposed to, actively infected with, or recovered from COVID-19. A freely available public database, intended as a resource for researchers studying the immune response to SARS-CoV-2, is where the repertoires were released. General findings and caveats noted by the study authors: The amount of clinical and demographic metadata varied by source and participant and was provided uncurated.

In the case of this clone: The clone's antigen remains unknown. Qualities for individual bases were not recorded, and no much larger clone is one base off.

The immunoSEQ Assay, a bias-controlled multiplex PCR, was used to amplify TCRbeta CDR3 regions from genomic DNA. Concerning the study's data processing: The number of nucleated cells in each sample was estimated from the amplification of reference gene primers within the assay. To quantify the absolute abundance of each unique TCRbeta CDR3 rearrangement, sequence reads were collapsed and filtered. For each sample, productive Simpson clonality was calculated as the square root of Simpson's diversity index across productive rearrangements. TCRdb's version of the immuneACCESS table is confined to in-frame rearrangements and falls short of the full clone set. An unresolved V gene accounts for under half of the shortfall where checked; the remainder is of unknown origin. V and J calls plus clone size are reproduced from that table; the DNA served to infer D and trimming. The sample table records 120,000 or so clones; around four fifths of these occur just once. The ten largest clones represent just under 25% of the sample.

Whole blood was collected in K2EDTA tubes by collaborating institutions according to the institutions' own protocols. For TCRbeta analysis, collaborator samples were shipped as frozen whole blood, as isolated PBMCs, or as DNA extracted from either sample type. Cut back by 4 bases and 1 base, the V and J ends lie 14 bases apart. Inclusive of the bounding cysteine and phenylalanine, the CDR3 is 16 residues long. Only the CDR3 part of the read is kept: 48 bases, read in frame from the first base. CDR1 and CDR2 (MDHEN, SYDVKM) derive from the germline V gene. The chain links TRBV28 with TRBJ1-5; matching of 5 bases hints at TRBD1 as the D gene. The material sequenced was peripheral blood. The clonotype was recovered from a human donor in a cohort sampled during active COVID-19. The DNA reads TGTGCCAGCAGTTACTTCAGGGTGGGGAGCAATCAGCCCCAGCATTTT. The translation is CASSYFRVGSNQPQHF.